The T cell receptor (beta chain) described here comes from a study of T cell responses to AZD1222 COVID-19 vaccine (dated by TCRdb to 2020 to 2023). Some background on the complete study: AZD1222 recipients with second doses at about 4 weeks or about 12 weeks were pooled, because spike-specific TCR depth and breadth did not differ between schedules. A total of 230 to 250 trial participants underwent TCR sequencing, of whom roughly 210 had received two doses of AZD1222 and roughly 26 had received two doses of the MenACWY control vaccine. Trial participants were enrolled into age subgroups of 18-55, 56-69 and 70-plus years, which contained about 150, 27 and 61 TCR-sequenced participants, respectively. General study outcomes and caveats: The whole spike protein was spanned by vaccine-associated CD4 TCRs, and dominant responses were seen in regions 160-218 and 743-854. Conclusions about previously exposed vaccinees are limited because only six or seven AZD1222 recipients were SARS-CoV-2 seropositive at baseline. A significant rise in spike-specific TCR breadth and depth was observed after two AZD1222 doses relative to day 0 and relative to MenACWY recipients. Most participants were white British and females outnumbered males, and the authors suggested that clonal diversity may have been underestimated. Because no day 14 peak-response samples were available, the repertoires could be characterized only after the peak T cell response. In the small 56-69-year group, the increase in depth fell short of significance, most likely because of low power. Nearly half of unique spike-specific TCRs reportedly recognized epitopes outside regions mutated in the B.1.351 and B.1.1.7 variants.

Sample time point, as interpreted from the label and publication: baseline before first vaccination. Vaccinee samples were obtained from the UK trials COV001 and COV002, which included a single-blind randomized controlled phase 2/3 trial of AZD1222 (ChAdOx1 nCoV-19) in healthy adults. Trial participant PBMC samples were collected at day 0 and day 28 after the second dose for TCRbeta chain sequencing. The CDR3 regions of human TCRbeta chains were subjected to immunosequencing. The authors processed their data as follows. Repertoire TCRs were matched against a reference library of SARS-CoV-2-specific TCRs generated with the MIRA antigen-specificity platform. Breadth was defined as the fraction of unique TCRs that were SARS-CoV-2-associated, and depth was defined as the fraction of total T cells that were SARS-CoV-2-associated. Using the MIRA data, each spike-specific TCR was mapped to the spike region that the TCR reacts to and placed in a CD4 or CD8 class. Log10-transformed breadth and depth values were compared by one-way ANOVA with Sidak's multiple comparisons tests. Held by TCRdb, this immuneACCESS table contains in-frame sequences only and omits some clones. Under half of the omission traces to an unresolved V gene where checked; the cause of the rest is unknown. V, J and clone size are those of that table, while D and trimming were read from the DNA. This sample holds some 96,000 clones; 85% to 95% were observed only once. Around 1.7% of the sample goes to the ten largest clones.

Turning to this clone: What this receptor recognizes is not known. The input lacks base qualities; no much larger clone sits a single base away. Distinct nucleotide sequences in the sample also encode this CDR3.

The clonotype comes from an adult in good health. The source was peripheral blood, collected on day 0 of AZD1222 vaccination.

This receptor has the CDR3 CASSTTGGNQPQHF. The DNA sequence reads TGTGCCAGTAGTACTACAGGGGGCAATCAGCCCCAGCATTTT. The receptor chain draws on TRBV19 and TRBJ1-5, and 7 junction bases match TRBD1. Germline trimming: 4 bases from V, 2 bases from J; junction bases outside gene matches: 2. The germline V gene (reference sequence) sets CDR1 to LNHDA and CDR2 to SQIVND. Spanning cysteine to phenylalanine, the CDR3 consists of 14 amino acids. The entry retains the CDR3 DNA only, 42 bases that are in frame from base 1.